This note documents a single T cell receptor (beta chain) sequence. As handled by the study authors: Reference gene primer amplification gave estimated nucleated cell counts. Profiled with immunoSEQ multiplex PCR; TCRdb holds only in-frame clones, not every one. That table supplies the V and J calls and clone size; D and trimming were determined from the DNA. The sample includes fewer than 80,000 clones, more than 75% seen only once; the top ten take 13% to 15%. Those enrolled in Seattle joined during active infection and were followed longitudinally afterward. The sample belongs to a study of blood T cell repertoires in COVID-19. About the research overall: T cells, B-cell-depleted T cells, or PBMCs supplied cDNA or gDNA.

This CDR3 is 14 amino acids long. V shed 4 bases and J shed 2 bases, with 11 bases lying between them. Germline CDR1 LGHDT, CDR2 YNNKEL (reference sequence). The rearrangement uses TRBV3-1 (or the pseudogene TRBV3-2) and TRBJ2-5; D is unresolved. The TCR originated in a man between 60 and 75 years old with COVID-19, enrolled during active disease. Sequencing used peripheral blood. The CDR3 DNA reads as TGTGCCAGCAGCCGGCGACATCCACAAGAGACCCAGTACTTC. It codes for CASSRRHPQETQYF.